The T cell receptor (beta chain) described here comes from a study of CD8+ T cells in alopecia areata. This CDR3 has 16 amino acids. V shed 0 bases and J shed 2 bases, with 14 bases lying between them. Per germline, CDR1 SGHDT and CDR2 YYEEEE. cDNA reverse transcribed from extracted RNA served as the sequencing template. The assay was immunoSEQ multiplex PCR, and TCRdb's table has in-frame clones only and misses some. The table has roughly 110,000 clones, about 83% seen once; the top ten hold under 25%. This sample's treatment: oral pan-JAK inhibitor, 5-10 mg twice daily. Sorting of CD4+ and CD8+ T cells was performed on PBMCs.

The sequences come from CD8+ T cells sorted from blood, collected at week 24, from a patient treated with tofacitinib. The clonotype comes from a human donor with alopecia areata. This chain links TRBV5-6 with TRBJ2-5, with D tentatively TRBD1 or TRBD2 (6 bases each). In DNA form, the CDR3 reads TGTGCCAGCAGCTTGGAAGAGGGGGGCCGACAAGAGACCCAGTACTTC. Translated: CASSLEEGGRQETQYF.